What follows is one T cell receptor beta chain and its context. The antigen is not known. The data were produced by immunoSEQ multiplex PCR, yet TCRdb's version contains in-frame clones alone and is incomplete. The table has approximately 140,000 clones, about 90% seen once. The sample belongs to a study of T cell responses to AZD1222 COVID-19 vaccine. Study-level findings and limits: Spike-specific TCR depth and breadth grew after two AZD1222 doses. The study found vaccine-associated CD4 TCRs spanning spike, dominant at 160-218 and 743-854. White British donors predominated, females outnumbered males, and clonal diversity was possibly underestimated.

Germline CDR1 reads MNHNY; CDR2 reads SVGAGI (reference sequence). Trimming removed 0 bases from V and 7 bases from J, with 10 bases in between. The CDR3 length is 14 residues. This sample comprised peripheral blood, obtained on day 0 of AZD1222 vaccination. V and J are TRBV6-6 and TRBJ1-3; D is undetermined. The origin of this receptor is an adult in good health. The CDR3 region is CASSYSQWENTIYF. CDR3 nucleotide sequence: TGTGCCAGCAGTTACTCGCAGTGGGAGAACACCATATATTTT.